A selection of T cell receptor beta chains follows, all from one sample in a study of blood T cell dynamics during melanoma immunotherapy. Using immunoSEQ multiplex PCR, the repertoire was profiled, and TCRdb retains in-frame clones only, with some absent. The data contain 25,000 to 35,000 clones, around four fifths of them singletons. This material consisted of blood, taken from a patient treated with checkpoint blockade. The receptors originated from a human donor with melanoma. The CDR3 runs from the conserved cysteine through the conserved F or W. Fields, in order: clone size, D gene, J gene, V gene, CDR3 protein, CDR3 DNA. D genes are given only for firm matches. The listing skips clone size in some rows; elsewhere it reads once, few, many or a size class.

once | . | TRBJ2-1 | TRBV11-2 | CASSLEAAGEQFF | TGTGCCAGCAGCTTAGAGGCGGCTGGGGAGCAGTTCTTC
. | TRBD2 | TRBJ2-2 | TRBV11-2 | CASSLSGGTTGELFF | TGTGCCAGCAGCTTAAGCGGGGGGACCACCGGGGAGCTGTTTTTT
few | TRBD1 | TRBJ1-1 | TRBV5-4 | CASSPGGTGRVTEAFF | TGTGCCAGCAGCCCGGGGGGGACAGGAAGGGTGACTGAAGCTTTCTTT
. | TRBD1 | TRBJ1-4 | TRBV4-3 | CASSQTTGFGETNEKLFF | TGCGCCAGCAGCCAGACGACAGGGTTCGGGGAAACTAATGAAAAACTGTTTTTT
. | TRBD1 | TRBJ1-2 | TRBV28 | CASSLPPDGQGGYGYTF | TGTGCCAGCAGTTTGCCCCCAGACGGACAGGGGGGCTATGGCTACACCTTC
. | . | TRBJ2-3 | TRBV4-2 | CASSQEASDTDTQYF | TGTGCCAGCAGCCAAGAGGCTAGCGACACAGATACGCAGTATTTT
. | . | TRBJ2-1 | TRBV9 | CASSPDPRGGNEQFF | TGTGCCAGCAGCCCCGATCCCAGGGGGGGCAATGAGCAGTTCTTC
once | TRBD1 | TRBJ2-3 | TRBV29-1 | CSVAGTGPGDTQYF | TGCAGCGTTGCAGGGACAGGGCCGGGAGATACGCAGTATTTT
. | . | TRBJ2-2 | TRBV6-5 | CASRGDILNTGELFF | TGTGCCAGCAGGGGGGACATCTTGAACACCGGGGAGCTGTTTTTT
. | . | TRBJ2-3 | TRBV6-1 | CACVGQHTDTQYF | TGTGCCTGCGTAGGACAGCACACAGATACGCAGTATTTT
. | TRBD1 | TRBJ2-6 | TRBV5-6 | CASSGTGTGGSGANVLTF | TGTGCCAGCAGCGGGACCGGGACAGGGGGCTCTGGGGCCAACGTCCTGACTTTC
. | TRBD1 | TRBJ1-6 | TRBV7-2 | CASSWGQGYSPLHF | TGTGCCAGCAGCTGGGGACAGGGCTATTCACCCCTCCACTTT
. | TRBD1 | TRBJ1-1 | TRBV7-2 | CASLPGQGSEAFF | TGTGCCAGCCTCCCAGGACAGGGCTCTGAAGCTTTCTTT
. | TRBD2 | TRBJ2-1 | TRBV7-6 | CASSLASGGRDKFLNEQFF | TGTGCCAGCAGCTTAGCGTCCGGCGGGAGGGATAAATTTCTCAATGAGCAGTTCTTC
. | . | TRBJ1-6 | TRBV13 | CASSADSSYNSPLHF | TGTGCCAGCAGCGCAGACAGCTCCTATAATTCACCCCTCCACTTT
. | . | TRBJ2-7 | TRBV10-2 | CASSPGGEQYF | TGCGCCAGCAGTCCCGGGGGAGAGCAGTACTTC
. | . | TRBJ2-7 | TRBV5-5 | CASSLVGGDVAYEQYF | TGTGCCAGCAGCTTGGTAGGCGGGGACGTAGCCTACGAGCAGTACTTC
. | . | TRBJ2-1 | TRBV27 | CASRMTNFLYNEQFF | TGTGCCAGCAGGATGACCAATTTCCTTTACAATGAGCAGTTCTTC
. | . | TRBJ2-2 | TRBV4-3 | CASSQDNTGELFF | TGCGCCAGCAGCCAAGATAACACCGGGGAGCTGTTTTTT
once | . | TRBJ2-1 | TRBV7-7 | CASSLEYSSYNEQFF | TGTGCTAGCAGCTTAGAGTACAGCTCCTACAATGAGCAGTTCTTC
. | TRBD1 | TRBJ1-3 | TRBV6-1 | CASSADRSSGNTIYF | TGTGCCAGCAGTGCGGACAGGAGCTCTGGAAACACCATATATTTT
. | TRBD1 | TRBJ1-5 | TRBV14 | CASSPFPGTGISQPQHF | TGTGCCAGCAGCCCATTCCCGGGGACAGGGATTAGTCAGCCCCAGCATTTT
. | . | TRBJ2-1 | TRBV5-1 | CASSSPLQGSSTYNEQFF | TGCGCCAGCAGCTCTCCCTTGCAGGGGTCCTCGACTTACAATGAGCAGTTCTTC
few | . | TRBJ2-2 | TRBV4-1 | CASSLDFPLTGELFF | TGCGCCAGCAGCCTAGACTTCCCCCTTACCGGGGAGCTGTTTTTT
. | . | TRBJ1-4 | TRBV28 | CASSLPNEKLFF | TGTGCCAGCAGCCTACCTAATGAAAAACTGTTTTTT
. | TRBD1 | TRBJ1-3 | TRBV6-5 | CASSYGRGPGNTIYF | TGTGCCAGCAGTTACGGCAGGGGGCCTGGAAACACCATATATTTT
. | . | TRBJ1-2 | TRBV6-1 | CASDETENYGYTF | TGTGCCAGCGACGAAACAGAGAACTATGGCTACACCTTC
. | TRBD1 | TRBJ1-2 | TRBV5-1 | CASSITGEGRYGYTF | TGCGCCAGCAGCATAACAGGGGAAGGGCGCTATGGCTACACCTTC
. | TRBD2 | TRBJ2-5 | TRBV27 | CASSLRAGGRETQYF | TGTGCCAGCAGTCTCCGAGCGGGAGGGAGAGAGACCCAGTACTTC
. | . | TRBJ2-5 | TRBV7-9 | CASSPVRGVDSETQYF | TGTGCCAGCAGCCCCGTCAGGGGTGTGGACTCAGAGACCCAGTACTTC
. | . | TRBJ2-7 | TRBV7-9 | CASSRSSYEQYF | TGTGCCAGCAGCCGAAGCTCCTACGAGCAGTACTTC
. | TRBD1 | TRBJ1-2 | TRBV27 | CASSLKGANYGYTF | TGTGCCAGCAGTTTAAAGGGGGCGAACTATGGCTACACCTTC
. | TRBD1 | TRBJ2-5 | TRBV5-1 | CASSVGQATLSETQYF | TGCGCCAGCAGCGTGGGACAGGCGACGTTATCGGAGACCCAGTACTTC
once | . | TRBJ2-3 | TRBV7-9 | CASSSRTRTTDTQYF | TGTGCCAGCAGCTCTCGGACACGGACTACAGATACGCAGTATTTT
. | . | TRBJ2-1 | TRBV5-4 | CASSLAIGAERVNEQFF | TGTGCCAGCAGCTTGGCTATCGGGGCTGAGAGGGTCAATGAGCAGTTCTTC
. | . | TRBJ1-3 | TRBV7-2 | CASSLAGFSGNTIYF | TGTGCCAGCAGCTTGGCAGGGTTCTCTGGAAACACCATATATTTT
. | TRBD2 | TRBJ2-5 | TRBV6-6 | CASSPLAGGRETQYF | TGTGCCAGCAGTCCCCTAGCGGGGGGGCGAGAGACCCAGTACTTC
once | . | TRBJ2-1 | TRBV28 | CASNLLGQGEQFF | TGTGCCAGCAACCTTTTGGGGCAGGGTGAGCAGTTCTTC
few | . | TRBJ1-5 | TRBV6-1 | CASSGGINQPQHF | TGTGCCAGCAGTGGAGGAATCAATCAGCCCCAGCATTTT
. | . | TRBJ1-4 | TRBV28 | CASSVGFGAPNEKLFF | TGTGCCAGCAGTGTGGGGTTCGGGGCGCCTAATGAAAAACTGTTTTTT
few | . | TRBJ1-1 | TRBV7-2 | CASSLDRSPEAFF | TGTGCCAGCAGCTTAGATCGGAGTCCTGAAGCTTTCTTT
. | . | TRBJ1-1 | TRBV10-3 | CAIRPGSTSTEAFF | TGTGCCATCAGACCGGGCTCGACTAGCACTGAAGCTTTCTTT
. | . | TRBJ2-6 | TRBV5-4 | CASSSWTAGANVLTF | TGTGCCAGCAGCTCCTGGACAGCTGGGGCCAACGTCCTGACTTTC
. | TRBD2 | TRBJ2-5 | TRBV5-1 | CASSSKGSSGGGQYF | TGCGCCAGCAGCTCCAAGGGATCGAGCGGGGGAGGCCAGTACTTC
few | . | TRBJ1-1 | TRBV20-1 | CSARRESAFF | TGCAGTGCCCGCCGGGAATCAGCTTTCTTT
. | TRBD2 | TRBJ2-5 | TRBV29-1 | CSVDGVRGSGGTKNQETQYF | TGCAGCGTTGATGGGGTGCGGGGTAGCGGGGGGACCAAAAACCAAGAGACCCAGTACTTC